Listed below are T cell receptor beta chains from one sample, sequenced in a study of T-cell reconstitution after alpha-beta-depleted transplantation in children. MiXCR, applied by TCRdb to the PCR reads, yields one record per CDR3 protein. The sample carries roughly 180,000 distinct CDR3 sequences, 8.5% to 14% recorded once. Sequenced material: PBMCs, taken before TCRalphabeta/CD19-depleted stem cell transplant. The receptor set was obtained from a boy aged 2 to 9 with acute myeloid leukemia, due to receive a stem cell transplant. Each CDR3 is given with its conserved first and last residue. The D gene is left open where the match is weak. Some rows mark clone size as missing; the rest say once, few, many or name a class of expanded clone.

>TRBV4-2|TRBJ2-3|NA|NA
CASSQEGVGTDTQYF
TGTGCCAGCAGCCAAGAGGGGGTAGGGACAGATACGCAGTATTTT
>TRBV7-3|TRBJ1-4|many|NA
CASSFGSPPEKLFF
TGTGCCAGCAGCTTCGGCTCGCCTCCGGAAAAACTGTTTTTT
>TRBV20-1|TRBJ2-7|many|TRBD2
CSARDQREGTYEQYF
TGCAGTGCTAGAGATCAGCGGGAGGGAACCTACGAGCAGTACTTC
>TRBV5-1|TRBJ1-2|many|NA
CASSSGDAYTF
TGCGCCAGCAGCTCTGGAGACGCCTACACCTTC
>TRBV28|TRBJ1-5|NA|NA
CASSPSASLPQHF
TGTGCCAGCAGTCCCAGTGCCAGCCTGCCCCAGCATTTT
>TRBV4-1|TRBJ1-1|many|NA
CASSQGVQGLVTEAFF
TGCGCCAGCAGCCAAGGGGTCCAGGGTTTGGTCACTGAAGCTTTCTTT
>TRBV11-2|TRBJ2-5|NA|TRBD1
CASSLGWGRGTQETQYF
TGTGCCAGCAGCTTAGGGTGGGGCAGGGGGACCCAAGAGACCCAGTACTTC
>TRBV5-1|TRBJ2-7|many|TRBD1
CASSLALGQPSYEQYF
TGCGCCAGCAGCTTGGCCCTGGGACAGCCCTCCTACGAGCAGTACTTC
>TRBV7-2|TRBJ1-1|many|NA
CASSLFPDTEAFF
TGTGCCAGCAGCTTATTCCCGGACACTGAAGCTTTCTTT
>TRBV28|TRBJ1-2|many|NA
CASSRRTAYGYTF
TGTGCCAGCAGCCGAAGGACTGCCTATGGCTACACCTTC
>TRBV20-1|TRBJ1-1|many|NA
CSARVSENTEAFF
TGCAGTGCTAGAGTCTCCGAGAACACTGAAGCTTTCTTT
>TRBV9|TRBJ2-1|many|NA
CASSVDSGGTYNEQFF
TGTGCCAGCAGCGTAGATTCCGGCGGGACCTACAATGAGCAGTTCTTC
>TRBV12-3/TRBV12-4|TRBJ2-2|many|TRBD2
CASKREGVGELFF
TGTGCCAGCAAGCGGGAGGGGGTCGGGGAGCTGTTTTTT
>TRBV3-1|TRBJ1-2|many|NA
CASSRFSNYGYTF
TGTGCCAGCAGCCGTTTCTCTAACTATGGCTACACCTTC
>TRBV20-1|TRBJ2-6|many|NA
CSASPGISGANVLTF
TGCAGTGCTAGTCCCGGGATCTCTGGGGCTAACGTCCTGACTTTC
>TRBV20-1|TRBJ2-7|many|TRBD2
CSASFSGRSYEQYF
TGCAGTGCTAGTTTTAGCGGGCGTTCCTACGAGCAGTACTTC
>TRBV20-1|TRBJ2-5|many|TRBD2
CSANGATSGSPGQETQYF
TGCAGTGCCAACGGGGCGACTAGCGGGAGCCCGGGGCAAGAGACCCAGTACTTC
>TRBV5-5|TRBJ2-5|many|TRBD2
CASGEGQETQYF
TGTGCCAGCGGGGAGGGCCAAGAGACCCAGTACTTC
>TRBV18|TRBJ1-5|many|NA
CASSPGRTSNQPQHF
TGTGCCAGCTCACCAGGGCGAACTAGCAATCAGCCCCAGCATTTT
>TRBV28|TRBJ2-7|many|NA
CASRQISGTGLYEQYF
TGTGCCAGCAGGCAAATCTCCGGGACTGGCCTCTACGAGCAGTACTTC
>TRBV5-1|TRBJ2-3|many|NA
CASTHSGSTDTQYF
TGCGCCAGCACTCACTCGGGGAGCACAGATACGCAGTATTTT
>TRBV20-1|TRBJ2-1|many|TRBD2
CSARDQAGGIYNEQFF
TGCAGTGCTAGAGATCAAGCGGGGGGGATTTACAATGAGCAGTTCTTC
>TRBV7-6|TRBJ2-5|many|TRBD2
CASSLEERGPFQETQYF
TGTGCCAGCAGCTTAGAGGAGCGGGGGCCCTTCCAAGAGACCCAGTACTTC
>TRBV20-1|TRBJ1-6|many|NA
CSARDRGNSPLHF
TGCAGTGCTAGAGACAGGGGAAATTCACCCCTCCACTTT
>TRBV12-3/TRBV12-4|TRBJ2-1|many|NA
CASNNQGPNEQFF
TGTGCCAGCAACAATCAGGGGCCCAATGAGCAGTTCTTC
>TRBV20-1|TRBJ1-5|many|NA
CSARGDGLGNQPQHF
TGCAGTGCTAGAGGGGACGGTTTGGGCAATCAGCCCCAGCATTTT
>TRBV20-1|TRBJ1-4|many|TRBD1
CSASGQDTTNEKLFF
TGCAGTGCTAGTGGACAGGATACAACTAATGAAAAACTGTTTTTT
>TRBV20-1|TRBJ1-1|many|NA
CSARDYSAVGNTEAFF
TGCAGTGCTAGAGATTATTCTGCTGTGGGGAACACTGAAGCTTTCTTT
>TRBV7-2|TRBJ2-3|many|NA
CASKRDGGTDTQYF
TGTGCCAGCAAAAGGGATGGGGGCACAGATACGCAGTATTTT